This TCR beta chain originates from a study of T-cell memory formation after mild COVID-19. On the study more broadly: For the most part, TCR clusters were specific to one donor. Study findings and constraints: Contracting clones, day 15 to 85, had balanced CD4/CD8, and later expanders favored CD4+. The pre-infection memory compartment contained some responding clones, suggesting cross-reactive memory joined.

TCRdb ran MiXCR on the 5' RACE reads and lists one entry per CDR3 protein. Here the sample spans some 200,000 distinct CDR3 sequences, about 9.2% being singletons. Turning to this clonotype: Its target is not known.

The CDR3 is 14 residues long. Germline V gene sequence: CDR1 LGHDT, CDR2 YNNKEL (reference sequence). Trimming removed 0 bases from V and 6 bases from J, with 11 bases in between. J is TRBJ1-2 and V is TRBV3-1, with D possibly matching TRBD1 (5 bases). Sequencing used PBMCs or a T cell subset sorted from them (not recorded which). The receptor comes from a man aged 18 to 29 who had mild COVID-19 (a few samples of this study predate the infection). Cell type and time point are not known. The CDR3 spells CASSQEPRGHGYTF. CDR3 sequence (DNA): TGTGCCAGCAGCCAAGAGCCGAGGGGCCATGGCTACACCTTC.